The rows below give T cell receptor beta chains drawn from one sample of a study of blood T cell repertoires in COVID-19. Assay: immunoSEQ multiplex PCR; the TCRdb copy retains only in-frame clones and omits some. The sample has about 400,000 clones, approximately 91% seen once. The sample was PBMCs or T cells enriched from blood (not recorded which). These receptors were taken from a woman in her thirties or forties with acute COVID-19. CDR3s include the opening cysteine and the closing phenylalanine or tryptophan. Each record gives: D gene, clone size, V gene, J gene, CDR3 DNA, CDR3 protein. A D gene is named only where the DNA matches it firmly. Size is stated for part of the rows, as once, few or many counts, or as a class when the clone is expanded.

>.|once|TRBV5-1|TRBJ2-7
TGCGCCAGCAGCTTGCCGTCGAGCTCCTACGAGCAGTACTTC
CASSLPSSSYEQYF
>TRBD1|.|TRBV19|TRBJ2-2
TGTGCCAGTAGTAGGGACAGGGTAGTCGGGGAGCTGTTTTTT
CASSRDRVVGELFF
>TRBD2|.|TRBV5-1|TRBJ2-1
TGCGCCAGCAGCTTCCTAGCGGGGGGGTCCTACAATGAGCAGTTCTTC
CASSFLAGGSYNEQFF
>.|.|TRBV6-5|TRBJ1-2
TGTGCCAGCAGTTGGGGCAGGGGTACCGGCTACACCTTC
CASSWGRGTGYTF
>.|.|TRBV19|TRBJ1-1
TGTGCCAGTAGTCGCATCGGACAATTCTCAACTGAAGCTTTCTTT
CASSRIGQFSTEAFF
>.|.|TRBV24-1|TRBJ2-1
TGTGCCACCAGTGATAGTACCAGGGTCAATGAGCAGTTCTTC
CATSDSTRVNEQFF
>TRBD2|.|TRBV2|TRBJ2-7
TGTGCCAGCAGCGAAGAAGCGGGGGGGCCCTACGAGCAGTACTTC
CASSEEAGGPYEQYF
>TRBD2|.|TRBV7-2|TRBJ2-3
TGTGCCAGCAGCCAACTAGCGGGGGGAAGCACAGATACGCAGTATTTT
CASSQLAGGSTDTQYF
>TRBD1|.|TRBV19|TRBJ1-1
TGTGCCAGTTCAGAACGGGGACAGGGACTAATGAACACTGAAGCTTTCTTT
CASSERGQGLMNTEAFF
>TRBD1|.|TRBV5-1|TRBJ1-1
TGCGCCAGCAGCTTGGCCGGGACAGGGTGGATGAACACTGAAGCTTTCTTT
CASSLAGTGWMNTEAFF
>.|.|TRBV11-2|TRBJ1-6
TGTGCCAGCAGCTTAGTGGGCTCACCCCTCCACTTT
CASSLVGSPLHF
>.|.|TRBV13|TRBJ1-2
TGTGCCAGCAGCTCGCCGACAGGTTCTAACTATGGCTACACCTTC
CASSSPTGSNYGYTF
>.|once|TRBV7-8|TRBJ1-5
TGTGCCAGCAGCTTAACTTCAGGGAATCAGCCCCAGCATTTT
CASSLTSGNQPQHF
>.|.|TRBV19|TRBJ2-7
TGTGCCAGTAGCAGGGGATCCGAGCAGTACTTC
CASSRGSEQYF
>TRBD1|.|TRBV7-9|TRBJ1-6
TGTGCCAGCAGCTTCGACAGGGTCGGTTCACCCCTCCACTTT
CASSFDRVGSPLHF
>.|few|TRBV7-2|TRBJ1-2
TGTGCCAGCAGCGTCAGACAGGAGACCAATTCTTACTTCTATGGCTACACCTTC
CASSVRQETNSYFYGYTF
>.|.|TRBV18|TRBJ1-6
TGTGCCAGCTCACCAAATCCAAGGGCAGGGAGGGGTAATTCACCCCTCCACTTT
CASSPNPRAGRGNSPLHF
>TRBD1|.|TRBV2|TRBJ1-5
TGTGCCAGCAGTACCGACAGGGGGCAGCATCAGCCCCAGCATTTT
CASSTDRGQHQPQHF
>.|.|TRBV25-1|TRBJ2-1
TGTGCCAGCAGGGGGACATACAATGAGCAGTTCTTC
CASRGTYNEQFF
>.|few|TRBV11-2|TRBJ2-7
TGTGCCAGCAGCCCGAGTGACAAGGGGGACTACGAGCAGTACTTC
CASSPSDKGDYEQYF
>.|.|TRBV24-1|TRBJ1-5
TGTGCCACCACGGGGGGCGCAGGTCAGCCCCAGCATTTT
CATTGGAGQPQHF
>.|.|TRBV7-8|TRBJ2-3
TGTGCCAGCAGCTTAGATGGGCCAACAGATACGCAGTATTTT
CASSLDGPTDTQYF
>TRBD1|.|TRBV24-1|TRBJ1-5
TGTGCCACCAGTCCAGGGGGAAATCAGCCCCAGCATTTT
CATSPGGNQPQHF
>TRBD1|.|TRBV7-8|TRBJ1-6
TGTGCCAGCAGCTTCCAGACAGGGGGCTCGGGTTCACCCCTCCACTTT
CASSFQTGGSGSPLHF
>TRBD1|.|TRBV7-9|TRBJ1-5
TGTGCCAGCAGCCCGCCAGGGGGGAATCAGCCCCAGCATTTT
CASSPPGGNQPQHF
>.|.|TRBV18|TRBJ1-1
TGTGCCAGCTCACCAGCAAGGGGAGGCACTGAAGCTTTCTTT
CASSPARGGTEAFF
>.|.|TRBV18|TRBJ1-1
TGTGCCAGCTCACCAAACAGGGCGAGGACTGAAGCTTCCTTT
CASSPNRARTEASF
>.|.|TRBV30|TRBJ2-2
TGTGCCTGGAGGGCAGGGCCTAACACCGGGGAGCTGTTTTTT
CAWRAGPNTGELFF
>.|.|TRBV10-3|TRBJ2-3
TGTGCCATCAGTGAAGGGGTCGCAGATACGCAGTATTTT
CAISEGVADTQYF
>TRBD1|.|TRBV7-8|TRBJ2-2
TGTGCCAGCAGCCCACGTACAGGGGTAACCGGGGAGCTGTTTTTT
CASSPRTGVTGELFF
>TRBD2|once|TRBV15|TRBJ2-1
TGTGCCACCAGCAGAGAGGAGGTGGTAAAGCGGGGCTCCTACAATGAGCAGTTCTTC
CATSREEVVKRGSYNEQFF
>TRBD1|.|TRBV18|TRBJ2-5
TGTGCCAGCTCACCATATCAGGGGGCGGAGACCCAGTACTTC
CASSPYQGAETQYF
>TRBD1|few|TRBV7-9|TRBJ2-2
TGTGCCAGCAGCTCGACGGACAGGGAGACCGGGGAGCTGTTTTTT
CASSSTDRETGELFF
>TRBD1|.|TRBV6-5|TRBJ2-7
TGTGCCAGCAGTTACGGGGGACAGGGAATGAGCGAGCAGTACTTC
CASSYGGQGMSEQYF
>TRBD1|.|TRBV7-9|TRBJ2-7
TGTGCCAGCAGCGCGCTTCGGGACAGGGGCTACGAGCAGTACTTC
CASSALRDRGYEQYF
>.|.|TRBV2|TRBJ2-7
TGTGCCAGCACACAGGAAACCTACGAGCAGTACTTC
CASTQETYEQYF
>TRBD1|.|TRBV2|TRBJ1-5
TGTGCCAGCAGAGGGACAGGCAATCAGCCCCAGCATTTT
CASRGTGNQPQHF
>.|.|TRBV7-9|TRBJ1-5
TGTGCCAGCAGCTTAGGTGGCCCCAATCAGCCCCAGCATTTT
CASSLGGPNQPQHF
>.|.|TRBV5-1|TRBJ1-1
TGCGCCAGCAGCTTGGGACTCCGGGGGAACACTGAAGCTTTCTTT
CASSLGLRGNTEAFF
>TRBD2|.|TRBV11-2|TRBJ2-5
TGTGCCAGCAGCCCACGGGGGGTCCAAGAGACCCAGTACTTC
CASSPRGVQETQYF
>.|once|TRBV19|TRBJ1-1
TGTGCCAGTAGTATTCGGAGAACTGAAGCTTTCTTT
CASSIRRTEAFF
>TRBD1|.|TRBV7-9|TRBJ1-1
TGTGCCAGCAGCCTAAGACAGGGGAGGGACACTGAAGCTTTCTTT
CASSLRQGRDTEAFF
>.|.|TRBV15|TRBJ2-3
TGTGCCACCCGGCCGGGGAGCAGCACAGATACGCAGTATTTT
CATRPGSSTDTQYF
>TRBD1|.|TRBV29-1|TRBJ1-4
TGCAGCGTGGGGGACAGGGGGGATGAAAAACTGTTTTTT
CSVGDRGDEKLFF
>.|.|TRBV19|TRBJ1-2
TGTGCCAGTCGCGTTCAGTCCGGAGATGGCTACACCTTC
CASRVQSGDGYTF
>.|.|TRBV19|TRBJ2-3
TGTGCCAGTAGTATCCGCCCTATAGCGGTCACTAGCACAGATACGCAGTATTTT
CASSIRPIAVTSTDTQYF
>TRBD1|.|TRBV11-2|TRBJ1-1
TGTGCCAGCAGCCAAAAGACAGGGGGGGGTACTGAAGCTTTCTTT
CASSQKTGGGTEAFF
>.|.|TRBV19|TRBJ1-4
TGTGCCAGTAGCCAACTTACAACTAATGAAAAACTGTTTTTT
CASSQLTTNEKLFF
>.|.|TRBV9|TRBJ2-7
TGTGCCAGCAGCCCCAGCGGTGGGTACGAGCAGTACTTC
CASSPSGGYEQYF
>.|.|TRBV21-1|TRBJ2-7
TGTGCCAGCAGCAAAGGGCGGGGGGGCCCATGGGAGCAGTACTTC
CASSKGRGGPWEQYF
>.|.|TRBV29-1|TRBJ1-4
TGCAGCGCCGAGGAGGGGAATGAAAAACTGTTTTTT
CSAEEGNEKLFF
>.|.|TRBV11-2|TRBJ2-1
TGTGCCAGCAGTTCCCCCCTCGGGTACAATGAGCAGTTCTTC
CASSSPLGYNEQFF
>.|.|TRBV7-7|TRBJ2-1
TGTGCCAGCAGCCCCGTAATCGGTGGGGGGAATGAGCAGTTCTTC
CASSPVIGGGNEQFF